Listed here are 23 T cell receptor beta chains from one sample, sequenced in a study of sequential checkpoint blockade in melanoma. TCRdb keeps only in-frame clones here, not all; method: immunoSEQ multiplex PCR. The sample has tens of thousands of clones, 70% to 90% seen once. Treatment described: randomized to nivolumab then ipilimumab (arm A) or the reverse (arm B). The sequencing used CD8+ T cells sorted from blood (inferred from file names), collected from a patient given nivolumab and ipilimumab in sequence. These receptor sequences come from a human donor with melanoma.

The rearrangement joins TRBV19 to TRBJ2-7, with a possible D match to TRBD2 (6 bases). Germline assignment: CDR1 LNHDA and CDR2 SQIVND (reference sequence). CDR3 length equals 13 residues. The V gene lost 3 bases and the J gene lost 4 bases, with 10 bases spanning the gap. CDR3 protein: CASSIGAGYEQYV. The CDR3 DNA follows: TGTGCCAGTAGTATCGGGGCGGGATACGAGCAGTACGTC.

The chain couples TRBV30 to TRBJ1-2; TRBD1 aligns across 8 bases. Germline V gene lookup returns CDR1 GTSNPN and CDR2 SVGIG (reference sequence). CDR3 size: 14 residues. With 0 bases clipped from V and 7 bases from J, the junction kept 7 bases outside the gene matches. The CDR3 loop is CAWSVGNRGFGYTF. The CDR3 coding sequence is TGTGCCTGGAGTGTTGGCAACAGGGGGTTTGGCTACACCTTC. Full variable domain (outside the CDR3, taken from reference TRBV30 and TRBJ1-2): SQTIHQWPATLVQPVGSPLSLECTVEGTSNPNLYWYRQAAGRGLQLLFYSVGIGQISSEVPQNLSASRPQDRQFILSSKKLLLSDSGFYLCAWSVGNRGFGYTFGSGTRLTVV.

The genes are TRBV27 and TRBJ2-5; D possibly corresponds to TRBD2 (6 bases). The length of the CDR3 is 15 residues. Looked up from germline, CDR1 is MNHEY and CDR2 is SMNVEV (reference sequence). The V end was cut by 7 bases, the J end by 5 bases, with 20 bases between. The CDR3 DNA follows: TGTGCCAGCACCCCCCGCCCGGGACTTTGGGAGACCCAGTACTTC. Its protein product is CASTPRPGLWETQYF.

The V call is TRBV29-1, the J call TRBJ1-1, with 10 bases fitting TRBD1. CDR1 SQVTM and CDR2 ANQGSEA come from the germline V gene. With V trimmed by 3 bases and J by 3 bases, 1 base remained unmatched. The CDR3 has 13 residues. The CDR3 nucleotides read TGCAGCGTTGATGGACAGGGGGACACTGAAGCTTTCTTT. Residues: CSVDGQGDTEAFF.

The gene calls are TRBV6-1 and TRBJ1-1; D perhaps matches TRBD1 (5 bases). The CDR3 extends over 15 amino acids. Trimming removed 3 bases at V and 0 bases at J, with 11 bases between. Per the germline V gene, CDR1 is MNHNS and CDR2 is SASEGT. DNA of the CDR3: TGTGCCAGCAGTGATAGACAGACTTTGAACACTGAAGCTTTCTTT. Translation gives CASSDRQTLNTEAFF.

The chain recombines TRBV27 with TRBJ2-7; 12 bases align to TRBD2. The V gene's germline CDR1 is MNHEY and CDR2 SMNVEV (reference sequence). V shed 4 bases, J shed 5 bases, and the junction held 6 bases outside the gene matches. This CDR3 contains 15 residues. The CDR3 is CASSSLAGGLNEQYF. CDR3 DNA: TGTGCCAGCAGTTCACTAGCGGGAGGATTGAACGAGCAGTACTTC.

V is TRBV10-3 and J is TRBJ2-2; 12 nucleotides align to TRBD2. Germline lookup yields CDR1 ENHRY and CDR2 SYGVKD. The CDR3 loop spans 17 amino acids. After removal of 3 bases from V and 1 base from J, the junction contained 3 bases not matched to a gene. Here the CDR3 reads CAISDRTSGKNTGELFF. The CDR3 region has the DNA TGTGCCATCAGTGATAGGACTAGCGGGAAGAACACCGGGGAGCTGTTTTTT.

The chain has TRBV4-1 and TRBJ2-1; 7 bases fit TRBD1. This CDR3 is built from 14 residues. Unmatched junction bases numbered 5, after V lost 1 base and J lost 8 bases. Per the germline V gene, CDR1 is MGHRA and CDR2 is YSYEKL. The CDR3 DNA follows: TGCGCCAGCAGCCAAGTCACAGGGGTAGATGAGCAGTTCTTC. Its protein is CASSQVTGVDEQFF.

The V and J genes are TRBV4-3 and TRBJ1-1, with D perhaps TRBD1 (5 bases). The germline gives CDR1 LGHNA, CDR2 YSLEER. The CDR3 sequence is 15 residues long. Trimming left V 0 bases short and J 0 bases short, with 8 bases between. DNA of the CDR3: TGCGCCAGCAGCCAAGACAAGGGGATGAACACTGAAGCTTTCTTT. Translated, it gives CASSQDKGMNTEAFF.

This sequence joins TRBV7-3 and TRBJ2-1; 10 bases line up with TRBD2. Germline V gene data show CDR1 as SGHTA and CDR2 as FQGTGA. J lost 8 bases, V lost 1 base, and 8 bases had no gene match. The CDR3 covers 16 residues. The CDR3 loop reads CASSLRASGSRDEQFF. The CDR3, as DNA: TGTGCCAGCAGCTTAAGGGCTAGCGGGAGTCGGGATGAGCAGTTCTTC.

This clone showed up just a few times. This rearrangement joins TRBV27 to TRBJ1-1, with 7 positions matching TRBD1. The CDR3 contains 18 residues. Germline V gene sequence: CDR1 MNHEY, CDR2 SMNVEV (reference sequence). The junction had 19 bases not matched to a gene; V was cut back by 5 bases and J by 4 bases. CDR3 nucleotide sequence: TGTGCCAGCAGTCTACACCTTAGGAGGGGGCGACAGGGCACTGAAGCTTTCTTT. Residues: CASSLHLRRGRQGTEAFF.

This clone showed up just once. The CDR3 bases are TGTGCCAGCAGCTTAGGGGGATCCGGGACTTTCCCCGAGCAGTTCTTC. It specifies CASSLGGSGTFPEQFF. The rearrangement uses TRBV7-8 and TRBJ2-1; D is perhaps TRBD2 (6 bases). CDR1 is SGHVS, CDR2 FQNEAQ, per germline. This CDR3 region has 16 residues. V was clipped by 1 base and J by 10 bases, with 20 bases between them.

The J gene is TRBJ2-1, the V gene TRBV27; TRBD2 agrees at 14 bases. The CDR3 totals 15 residues. From germline, CDR1 is MNHEY and CDR2 SMNVEV (reference sequence). V lost 6 bases and J lost 7; bases outside the gene matches: 5. CDR3 nucleotide sequence: TGTGCCAGCAGCCCCGGGACTAGCGGGGGAAATGAGCAGTTCTTC. Translated: CASSPGTSGGNEQFF.

V and J are TRBV29-1 and TRBJ1-2; TRBD1 might be the D (5 bases). CDR1 is SQVTM and CDR2 is ANQGSEA in the germline V gene. The CDR3 length is 13 residues. V was clipped by 0 bases and J by 4 bases, with 9 bases between them. The CDR3 DNA sequence: TGCAGCGTTGAAGAGGGCCAGGGCTATGGCTACACCTTC. Its protein is CSVEEGQGYGYTF.

The chain employs TRBV6-5 and TRBJ2-5; 7 bases match TRBD2. V lost 7 bases to trimming and J lost 1 base; unmatched junction nucleotides: 3. Germline CDR1 reads MNHEY; CDR2 reads SVGAGI. The CDR3 length is 13 residues. This chain's CDR3 is CASNGGGQETQYF. The CDR3 region has the DNA TGTGCCAGCAACGGCGGGGGCCAAGAGACCCAGTACTTC.

J is TRBJ2-2 and V is TRBV7-8, with D tentatively TRBD1 (5 bases). Germline-derived CDR1 and CDR2 are SGHVS and FQNEAQ. Trimming left V 1 base short and J 6 bases short, with 12 bases between. The CDR3 is 15 amino acids. The CDR3 DNA sequence: TGTGCCAGCAGCTTAGACCAGGGATGGGCCGGGGAGCTGTTTTTT. Protein: CASSLDQGWAGELFF.

The CDR3 region has the DNA TGTGCCAGCAGCAAGACAGGGGTGCGCTACACCTTC. This translates into CASSKTGVRYTF. V and J are TRBV9 and TRBJ1-2; 8 bases are a match to TRBD1. CDR3 length equals 12 residues. The germline V gene encodes CDR1 SGDLS and CDR2 YYNGEE. With 4 bases clipped from V and 9 bases from J, the junction kept 5 bases outside the gene matches.

This chain connects TRBV7-8 to TRBJ2-1; D call uncertain. V was clipped by 1 base and J by 7 bases, with 5 bases between them. The germline gives CDR1 SGHVS, CDR2 FQNEAQ. The CDR3 extends over 12 amino acids. CDR3 protein: CASSLVANEQFF. CDR3 coding DNA: TGTGCCAGCAGCTTAGTTGCGAATGAGCAGTTCTTC.

J is TRBJ2-1 and V is TRBV28, with TRBD2 identical over 8 bases. Germline CDR1 is MDHEN and CDR2 is SYDVKM. The CDR3 extends over 16 amino acids. Trimming cost V 6 bases and J 3 bases; bases outside gene matches: 10. CDR3 nucleotides: TGTGCCAGCAGAGCTCGACCGACTAGCGTCTACAATGAGCAGTTCTTC. This translates into CASRARPTSVYNEQFF. Filled out from reference TRBV28 and TRBJ2-1, the complete variable domain reads DVKVTQSSRYLVKRTGEKVFLECVQDMDHENMFWYRQDPGLGLRLIYFSYDVKMKEKGDIPEGYSVSREKKERFSLILESASTNQTSMYLCASRARPTSVYNEQFFGPGTRLTVL.

This clone showed up just once. The V call is TRBV19, the J call TRBJ1-2, with D perhaps matching TRBD1 (6 bases). This CDR3 is 15 amino acids long. V shed 1 base and J shed 5 bases, with 14 bases lying between them. From germline, CDR1 is LNHDA and CDR2 SQIVND (reference sequence). CDR3 nucleotides: TGTGCCAGTAGTATAGTGTCTGGGGGACATTATGGCTACACCTTC. As protein: CASSIVSGGHYGYTF.

The chain has TRBV27 and TRBJ2-1, with a weak D call TRBD1 (6 bases). This CDR3 has 12 amino acids. The V end was cut by 3 bases, the J end by 7 bases, with 7 bases between. Germline V lookup: CDR1 MNHEY, CDR2 SMNVEV (reference sequence). The CDR3 DNA sequence: TGTGCCAGCAGTTTTACAGGGAATGAGCAGTTCTTC. Protein product: CASSFTGNEQFF.

This clone was seen once. The chain carries TRBV7-9 and TRBJ2-7; 7 bases are shared with TRBD2. Germline values: CDR1 SEHNR, CDR2 FQNEAQ (reference sequence). This CDR3 region has 13 residues. V trimming: 5 bases; J trimming: 5 bases; junction bases outside the gene matches: 6. Written as DNA, the CDR3 is TGTGCCAGCAGCACCGGACTAGAGCACGAGCAGTACTTC. Its translation: CASSTGLEHEQYF.

The rearrangement joins TRBV20-1 to TRBJ1-1, with D uncertain. Trimming took off 5 bases at V and 4 bases at J, with 8 bases between the two ends. The CDR3 length is 11 residues. Germline V gene lookup returns CDR1 DFQATT and CDR2 SNEGSKA (reference sequence). DNA for the CDR3: TGCAGTGCTCAGATTTTCACTGAAGCTTTCTTT. This translates into CSAQIFTEAFF.